This note documents a single T cell receptor beta chain sequence. Its antigen is unknown. The CDR3 is 13 amino acids. CDR1 and CDR2 from the germline V gene are SQVTM and ANQGSEA. The V gene lost 5 bases and the J gene lost 5 bases, with 13 bases spanning the gap. Semi-nested PCR with Nested Universal Primer A followed constant-region reverse priming of full-length variable regions. MiXCR, applied by TCRdb to the 5' RACE reads, yields one record per CDR3 protein. Of some 62,000 distinct CDR3 sequences listed, just under 30% are singletons. General study findings and limits: The TCR gene usage of tumor memory CD4+ T cells clustered together with blood and lymph node memory CD4+ cells and with lymph node naive CD4+ cells. Tumor Treg TCRs overlapped most with tumor naive CD4+ cells.

Specimen: tumor-infiltrating naive CD4+ T cells sorted from the breast tumor. As to subset: naive CD4+ T cells, CD4+CD45RA+CD25-. V usage is TRBV29-1 and J usage is TRBJ2-1, with D possibly called TRBD1 or TRBD2 (5 bases each). This receptor was identified in a female donor with breast cancer. The CDR3 nucleotides read TGCAGCGTTACCGGGACCTTCGACAATGAGCAGTTCTTC. It codes for CSVTGTFDNEQFF.